What follows are 29 T cell receptor beta chains derived from one specimen sequenced in a study of shared clonotypes between healthy human individuals. Libraries were prepared by immunoSEQ multiplex PCR; TCRdb keeps only in-frame clonotypes and omits some of them. Of 850,000 to 1,100,000 clones listed, approximately 80% are singletons. Specimen: memory CD4+ T cells from PBMCs. Subset reported: CD45RA-negative fraction. All receptors derive from a man aged 18 to 30 in good health. Some clones in this sample may be carry-over from other donors' samples.

The chain couples TRBV7-9 to TRBJ2-1; 9 bases match TRBD2. CDR3 length: 15 residues. The germline gives CDR1 SEHNR, CDR2 FQNEAQ (reference sequence). V trimming: 0 bases; J trimming: 5 bases; junction bases outside the gene matches: 2. This CDR3 reads CASSLAGGRDNEQFF. CDR3 nucleotides: TGTGCCAGCAGCTTAGCAGGCGGGAGGGACAATGAGCAGTTCTTC.

Turning to this clone: One end of the junction is discordant with germline, which a read error may explain. The chain has TRBV9 and TRBJ1-3; the D is unclear. This CDR3 comprises 13 residues. Germline loops: CDR1 SGDLS, CDR2 YYNGEE. CDR3 sequence: CASSSVSGHTIYF. The CDR3 nucleotides read TGTGCCAGCAGCAGTGTCTCTGGACACACCATATATTTT.

This clone was detected only a few times. This CDR3 is CASSPGNNYGYTF. In DNA, the CDR3 is TGTGCCAGCTCACCCGGGAATAACTATGGCTACACCTTC. The V gene is TRBV18, the J gene TRBJ1-2; the D is unclear. The germline V gene encodes CDR1 KGHSH and CDR2 LQKENI. CDR3 length equals 13 residues. V was shortened by 3 bases and J by 1 base, with 6 bases between the two germline ends.

CDR3 nucleotide sequence: TGCGCCAGCAGCCGACTAGCCTCGAACACCGGGGAGCTGTTTTTT. Its protein product is CASSRLASNTGELFF. The V gene is TRBV4-1, the J gene TRBJ2-2; 7 bases agree with TRBD2. The CDR3 length is 15 residues. Germline CDR1 is MGHRA and CDR2 is YSYEKL. V lost 4 bases and J lost 0; bases outside the gene matches: 2.

The chain has TRBV2 and TRBJ2-5; no clear D. Germline CDR1 is SNHLY and CDR2 is FYNNEI. V lost 5 bases and J lost 1, with 11 bases in between. The CDR3 is 14 residues long. CDR3 residues: CASSKSTTQETQYF. CDR3 in DNA: TGTGCCAGCAGTAAGAGTACCACCCAAGAGACCCAGTACTTC.

The chain recombines TRBV14 with TRBJ2-1, with unresolved D. Germline loops: CDR1 SGHDN, CDR2 FVKESK. The CDR3 length is 14 residues. Trimming took 4 bases from V and 2 from J, leaving 9 bases between them. DNA for the CDR3: TGTGCCAGCAGCCGAAACTTACCCTACAATGAGCAGTTCTTC. Its protein is CASSRNLPYNEQFF.

V usage is TRBV2 and J usage is TRBJ2-7; 8 bases fit TRBD2. In germline, CDR1 is SNHLY, CDR2 FYNNEI. CDR3 length equals 15 residues. Trimming removed 7 bases from V and 2 bases from J; junction bases left unmatched: 10. The CDR3 sequence: CASTTGGGKTYEQYF. Written as DNA, the CDR3 is TGTGCCAGCACCACGGGGGGGGGCAAAACCTACGAGCAGTACTTC.

Concerning this clone itself: This CDR3 is also generated by other DNA sequences in the sample. J is TRBJ1-1 and V is TRBV7-9, with no clear D. CDR1 is SEHNR, CDR2 FQNEAQ, per germline (reference sequence). The V end lost 5 bases, the J end lost 0 bases, and 10 bases lay between the germline ends. This CDR3 has 14 amino acids. The CDR3 is CASSRRTVNTEAFF. CDR3 coding DNA: TGTGCCAGCAGCCGAAGGACGGTGAACACTGAAGCTTTCTTT.

Many counts were recorded for this clone. The chain carries TRBV14 and TRBJ1-2, with D possibly matching TRBD1 (5 bases). The CDR3 is made up of 15 amino acids. CDR1 is SGHDN, CDR2 FVKESK, per germline. V lost 5 bases to trimming and J lost 4 bases, with 17 bases between them. For the CDR3, the DNA is TGTGCCAGCAGCAACTTTTTGACCGGGGGCTATGGCTACACCTTC. Protein product: CASSNFLTGGYGYTF.

The chain links TRBV5-4 to TRBJ2-2, with 7 nucleotides matching TRBD2. With V trimmed by 6 bases and J by 2 bases, 7 bases remained unmatched. The germline V gene has CDR1 SGHNT and CDR2 YYREEE (reference sequence). This CDR3 is 15 amino acids long. Here the CDR3 reads CASMPSGVNTGELFF. The CDR3 bases are TGTGCCAGCATGCCTAGCGGAGTAAACACCGGGGAGCTGTTTTTT.

This chain links TRBV18 with TRBJ2-5; maybe TRBD1 (5 bases). The length of the CDR3 is 12 residues. The germline gives CDR1 KGHSH, CDR2 LQKENI. Trimming shortened V by 8 bases and J by 2 bases, and 9 bases separated the two germline ends. The chain's CDR3 is CASRRGQETQYF. The CDR3 coding sequence is TGTGCCAGCCGTAGGGGACAAGAGACCCAGTACTTC.

About this clone: A read error is likely here: a far larger clone is one base away. Distinct nucleotide sequences in the sample also encode this CDR3. This chain connects TRBV6-6 to TRBJ2-7; 7 bases are shared with TRBD1. Germline V gene lookup returns CDR1 MNHNY and CDR2 SVGAGI (reference sequence). The CDR3 sequence is 12 residues long. V dropped 6 bases and J dropped 2; count of bases not matched to a gene: 1. This CDR3 reads CASRQGAYEQYF. The CDR3 DNA follows: TGTGCCAGCAGGCAGGGGGCCTACGAGCAGTACTTC.

V gene TRBV19 combines with J gene TRBJ2-1; a possible D gene is TRBD2 (5 bases). The V gene lost 3 bases and the J gene lost 6 bases, with 15 bases spanning the gap. The CDR3 sequence is 15 residues long. Germline CDR1 reads LNHDA; CDR2 reads SQIVND (reference sequence). In DNA, the CDR3 is TGTGCCAGTAGTATCGAGGGAAGGTCGGCCAATGAGCAGTTCTTC. Protein sequence: CASSIEGRSANEQFF.

This clone came up once. V and J are TRBV28 and TRBJ2-7; no reliable D call. Trimming shortened V by 3 bases and J by 5 bases, and 2 bases separated the two germline ends. The CDR3 contains 10 residues. The germline CDR1 and CDR2 sequences are MDHEN and SYDVKM. This CDR3 is CASSFNEQYF. In DNA, the CDR3 is TGTGCCAGCAGTTTTAACGAGCAGTACTTC.

In its sample, this clone was seen many times. The genes are TRBV2 and TRBJ1-4; D not certain. CDR1 is SNHLY and CDR2 is FYNNEI in the germline V gene. Trimming removed 5 bases from V and 7 bases from J, with 11 bases in between. The CDR3 runs to 13 residues. The CDR3 is CASSRKRSEKLFF. The CDR3 region has the DNA TGTGCCAGCAGTCGAAAGAGATCTGAAAAACTGTTTTTT.

About this clone itself: The same CDR3 also results from other DNA sequences found in this sample. J is TRBJ2-7 and V is TRBV28; 11 bases agree with TRBD2. This CDR3 spans 14 amino acids. Germline V lookup: CDR1 MDHEN, CDR2 SYDVKM. Unmatched junction bases numbered 1, after V lost 5 bases and J lost 1 base. CDR3 residues: CASSGTSGSYEQYF. In nucleotides, the CDR3 is TGTGCCAGCAGTGGGACTAGCGGTTCCTACGAGCAGTACTTC.

The genes are TRBV4-3 and TRBJ2-7; 9 nucleotides align to TRBD2. CDR3 size: 18 residues. Germline lookup yields CDR1 LGHNA and CDR2 YSLEER. V was clipped by 3 bases and J by 2 bases; unmatched bases: 14. CDR3 sequence (DNA): TGCGCCAGCAGCCATTCAACGGTGACTAGCGGATCTCCCTACGAGCAGTACTTC. This sequence encodes CASSHSTVTSGSPYEQYF.

V usage is TRBV18 and J usage is TRBJ2-2; 9 bases align to TRBD2. CDR1 is KGHSH, CDR2 LQKENI, per germline. The CDR3 sequence is 16 residues long. V was pared by 4 bases and J by 6 bases, with 9 bases of the junction left unmatched. Here the CDR3 reads CASSQGSGRASGELFF. The CDR3 DNA reads as TGTGCCAGCTCACAAGGTAGCGGGAGAGCGTCCGGGGAGCTGTTTTTT. Variable domain in full (rest from reference TRBV18 and TRBJ2-2): NAGVMQNPRHLVRRRGQEARLRCSPMKGHSHVYWYRQLPEEGLKFMVYLQKENIIDESGMPKERFSAEFPKEGPSILRIQQVVRGDSAAYFCASSQGSGRASGELFFGEGSRLTVL.

V is TRBV2 and J is TRBJ1-5, with D possibly matching TRBD1 (6 bases). Trimming removed 7 bases at V and 0 bases at J, with 22 bases between. The CDR3 covers 18 residues. Germline V lookup: CDR1 SNHLY, CDR2 FYNNEI. The CDR3 DNA follows: TGTGCCAGCACCCAATACTTATACACAGGGAGTAGCAATCAGCCCCAGCATTTT. Translation gives CASTQYLYTGSSNQPQHF.

This sequence joins TRBV28 and TRBJ2-5, with D possibly TRBD2 on 7 matching bases. The germline V gene encodes CDR1 MDHEN and CDR2 SYDVKM. Trimming took 5 bases from V and 5 from J, leaving 12 bases between them. This CDR3 is built from 13 residues. The CDR3 nucleotides are TGTGCCAGCAGTCCGGGGGGCGGGGAGACCCAGTACTTC. Protein sequence: CASSPGGGETQYF.

The chain is built from TRBV5-4 and TRBJ2-7; 10 nucleotides line up with TRBD1. J gave up 2 bases and V 0 bases, and 2 bases lay outside the gene matches. CDR1 and CDR2 from the germline V gene are SGHNT and YYREEE (reference sequence). CDR3 length equals 15 residues. This CDR3 reads CASSLDGTGAYEQYF. The CDR3 nucleotides are TGTGCCAGCAGCTTGGACGGGACAGGGGCCTACGAGCAGTACTTC.

This clone has just a few counts. The J gene is TRBJ1-1, the V gene TRBV7-9, with TRBD1 as a possible D gene (5 bases). This CDR3 spans 14 amino acids. Germline CDR1 and CDR2: SEHNR and FQNEAQ (reference sequence). Trimming left V 3 bases short and J 7 bases short, with 15 bases between. CDR3 sequence reads: CASSLGNWGGEAFF. CDR3 coding DNA: TGTGCCAGCAGCTTGGGTAACTGGGGCGGTGAAGCTTTCTTT.

The V and J genes are TRBV6-1 and TRBJ2-7, with TRBD2 matching over 8 bases. CDR1 and CDR2 (germline): MNHNS, SASEGT. The junction had 6 bases not matched to a gene; V was cut back by 2 bases and J by 3 bases. This CDR3 has 15 amino acids. The CDR3 nucleotides read TGTGCCAGCAGTGAACGGGGGGGGCGAAGCTACGAGCAGTACTTC. This codes for CASSERGGRSYEQYF.

V gene TRBV7-2 combines with J gene TRBJ2-2, with 7 positions matching TRBD2. The CDR3 consists of 15 residues. V trimming: 7 bases; J trimming: 4 bases; junction bases outside the gene matches: 9. Germline CDR1 reads SGHTA; CDR2 reads FQGNSA. The CDR3 sequence: CASTSWTSFTGELFF. The DNA of the CDR3 is TGTGCCAGCACCTCATGGACTAGTTTCACCGGGGAGCTGTTTTTT.

Only a few counts were recorded for this clone. The chain combines TRBV18 with TRBJ2-7, with 9 bases fitting TRBD1. Germline-derived CDR1 and CDR2 are KGHSH and LQKENI. The junction had 10 bases not matched to a gene; V was cut back by 4 bases and J by 6 bases. The CDR3 sequence is 15 residues long. The CDR3 DNA follows: TGTGCCAGCTCACAGAACCGGGACAGGGTTGGCGAGCAGTACTTC. Encoded protein: CASSQNRDRVGEQYF.

This sequence joins TRBV4-1 and TRBJ1-1; 7 nucleotides agree with TRBD1. Germline V gives CDR1 MGHRA, CDR2 YSYEKL. With V trimmed by 0 bases and J by 6 bases, 10 bases remained unmatched. The CDR3 totals 16 residues. The CDR3 bases are TGCGCCAGCAGCCAAGATCGGTTGCAGGGGGGTGCTGAAGCTTTCTTT. Translating it yields CASSQDRLQGGAEAFF.

The chain joins TRBV7-2 to TRBJ2-7; either TRBD1 or TRBD2 may fit D (5 bases each). V lost 0 bases, J lost 4 bases, and 16 bases lay in between. Germline V gives CDR1 SGHTA, CDR2 FQGNSA. This CDR3 region has 16 residues. The CDR3 protein is CASSLASLGVSYEQYF. The DNA for the CDR3 is TGTGCCAGCAGCTTAGCTTCGTTGGGGGTTTCATACGAGCAGTACTTC. Variable domain in full (rest from reference TRBV7-2 and TRBJ2-7): GAGVSQSPSNKVTEKGKDVELRCDPISGHTALYWYRQSLGQGLEFLIYFQGNSAPDKSGLPSDRFSAERTGGSVSTLTIQRTQQEDSAVYLCASSLASLGVSYEQYFGPGTRLTVT.

This clone turned up a few times. This rearrangement joins TRBV25-1 to TRBJ2-3; weak D call: TRBD2 (6 bases). This CDR3 is built from 15 residues. Trimming removed 8 bases from V and 2 bases from J, with 17 bases in between. Germline assignment: CDR1 MGHDK and CDR2 SYGVNS. CDR3 bases: TGTGCCAGCTCGCCGGTCGCGGGGCCCACAGATACGCAGTATTTT. Its translation is CASSPVAGPTDTQYF.

The chain has TRBV27 and TRBJ2-5; TRBD1 agrees at 7 bases. The CDR3 runs 15 residues. Germline V gene data show CDR1 as MNHEY and CDR2 as SMNVEV (reference sequence). With V trimmed by 5 bases and J by 1 base, 7 bases remained unmatched. The CDR3 here is CASSPIDRVQETQYF. DNA of the CDR3: TGTGCCAGCAGTCCTATCGACAGGGTCCAAGAGACCCAGTACTTC.